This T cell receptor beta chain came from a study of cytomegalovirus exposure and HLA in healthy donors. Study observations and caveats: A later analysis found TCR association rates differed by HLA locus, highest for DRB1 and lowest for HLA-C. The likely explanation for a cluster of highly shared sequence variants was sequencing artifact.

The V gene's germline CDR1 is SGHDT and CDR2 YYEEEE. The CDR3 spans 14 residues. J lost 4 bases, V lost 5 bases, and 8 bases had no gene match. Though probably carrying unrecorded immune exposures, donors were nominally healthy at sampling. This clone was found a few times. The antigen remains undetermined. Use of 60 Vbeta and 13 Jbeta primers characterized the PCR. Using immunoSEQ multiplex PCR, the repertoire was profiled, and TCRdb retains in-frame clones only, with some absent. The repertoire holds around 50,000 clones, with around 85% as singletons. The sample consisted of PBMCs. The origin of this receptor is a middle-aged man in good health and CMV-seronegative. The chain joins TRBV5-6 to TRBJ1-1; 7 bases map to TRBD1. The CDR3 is CASSFRQGGTEAFF. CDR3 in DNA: TGTGCCAGCAGTTTCCGACAGGGAGGCACTGAAGCTTTCTTT.